This entry concerns a single T cell receptor (beta chain). The data derive from a study of blood T cell repertoires in COVID-19. Sequencing was performed with immunoSEQ multiplex PCR; in TCRdb, only in-frame clones are kept and a portion is missing. The data contain roughly 180,000 clones, approximately 81% of them singletons. V dropped 4 bases and J dropped 1 base, with 6 bases sitting between them. The CDR3 sequence is 12 residues long. Germline loops: CDR1 SGHDT, CDR2 YYEEEE. The sample was PBMCs or T cells enriched from blood (not recorded which). The chain combines TRBV5-6 with TRBJ2-7; no definite D call. The source of this sequence is a woman in her thirties or forties with acute COVID-19. CDR3 coding DNA: TGTGCCAGCAGCGTGCAGTCCTACGAGCAGTACTTC. Translating it yields CASSVQSYEQYF.